The present T cell receptor (beta chain) was sequenced within a study of blood T cell repertoires in COVID-19. TCRdb's copy holds only in-frame clones and misses some; the assay was immunoSEQ multiplex PCR. This sample has roughly 390,000 clones, with around 87% found just once. The V gene's germline CDR1 is KGHDR and CDR2 SFDVKD. The V end lost 3 bases, the J end lost 7 bases, and 15 bases lay between the germline ends. This CDR3 is built from 15 residues. What was sequenced was peripheral blood. The sequence derives from a young woman with COVID-19, enrolled during active disease. The V call is TRBV24-1, the J call TRBJ1-5; D may be TRBD1 (6 bases). CDR3 DNA: TGTGCCACCAGTGATCCCGGACAGTCCGTGCAGCCCCAGCATTTT. This translates into CATSDPGQSVQPQHF.